This T cell receptor beta chain was obtained from a study of blood T cell repertoires in COVID-19 (dated by TCRdb to 2018 to 2020). As for the study more broadly: The collaborator samples originated in the United States, Italy and Spain and spanned the acute and convalescent phases of COVID-19. The repertoires were made available in a free public database intended to serve as a resource for research on the immune response to SARS-CoV-2. The prospective study material was composed of cDNA or gDNA derived from T cells, B-cell-depleted T cells, or PBMCs. Where available, HLA class I and class II types were taken from metadata supplied by the sample provider and were not determined by assay-based typing. Samples were obtained from the ongoing ImmuneRACE study (first 160 participants) and from 1,000 to 1,500 subjects provided by 6 global collaborators. The dataset comprised deeply sampled blood TCRbeta repertoires from subjects exposed to, actively infected with, or recovered from COVID-19. A de-identified subject ID, COVID-19 status, age in years and sex were almost always included in the sample metadata.

One collaborating source in Seattle enrolled patients during active infection and followed them longitudinally through the course of disease. The collaborating institutions used their own protocols to collect whole blood in K2EDTA tubes. For TCRbeta analysis, collaborator samples were shipped as frozen whole blood, as isolated PBMCs, or as DNA extracted from either sample type. General conclusions and limits of the study: The amount of clinical and demographic metadata varied by source and participant and was provided uncurated.

Comments on this clone: Its antigen specificity is not known. Per-nucleotide qualities are absent, and no much larger clonotype sits a single base away.

The CDR3, from cysteine to phenylalanine, totals 15 residues. This entry keeps only the CDR3 DNA: 45 bases, framed from base 1. V is cut by 0 bases and J by 5 bases, and the space between the germline ends is 15 bases. CDR1 and CDR2 are drawn from the germline V gene: SGDLS, YYNGEE. TCRbeta CDR3 regions were amplified from genomic DNA by means of the immunoSEQ Assay, a bias-controlled multiplex PCR. The authors processed their data as follows. The number of nucleated cells in each sample was estimated from the amplification of reference gene primers within the assay. To quantify the absolute abundance of each unique TCRbeta CDR3 rearrangement, sequence reads were collapsed and filtered. Productive Simpson clonality was computed per sample as the square root of Simpson's diversity index over productive rearrangements. TCRdb retrieved this table from immuneACCESS and kept in-frame rearrangements only. Not all clones are present; in checked studies, unresolved V genes account for under half, and no reason is known for the remainder. V and J calls and clone size come straight from that table; D and trimming were deduced from the DNA. This sample has about 260,000 clones in its table, and about 90% of those were observed once. The ten largest clonotypes hold 11% of the sample.

The receptor was derived from a woman aged 30 to 39 with COVID-19, enrolled during active disease. Material for sequencing was peripheral blood. The rearrangement combines TRBV9 with TRBJ2-7; a weak D assignment points to TRBD2 (6 bases agree). The DNA reads as follows: TGTGCCAGCAGCGTAGAAGGCCTGGGGGGTGACGAGCAGTACTTC. Translated, it gives CASSVEGLGGDEQYF.